This T cell receptor (beta chain) is from a study of T-cell reconstitution after alpha-beta-depleted transplantation in children. Researchers prepared the TCRbeta library using unique molecular identifiers, the study reports. TCRdb processed the PCR reads anew with MiXCR; each CDR3 protein has one entry. The repertoire holds 500,000 to 600,000 distinct CDR3 sequences, with about 30% as singletons. CDR3 length equals 15 residues. Germline V gives CDR1 MNHNS, CDR2 SASEGT. Unmatched junction bases numbered 3, after V lost 4 bases and J lost 3 bases. This clonotype was found a few times. A much larger clone sits a single nucleotide away, making a read error possible.

The V gene is TRBV6-1, the J gene TRBJ2-1, with 10 bases identical to TRBD2. This specimen was PBMCs from the stem cell graft donor, taken from the stem cell graft. This TCR derives from a human donor who donated a stem cell graft to a child with aplastic anemia. In nucleotides, the CDR3 is TGTGCCAGCAGTGGACTAGCGGGCTACTACAATGAGCAGTTCTTC. Residues: CASSGLAGYYNEQFF.